These T cell receptor beta chains were read from a single sample in a study of spatial heterogeneity in lung cancer. A single record per CDR3 protein comes from TCRdb applying MiXCR to the 5' RACE reads. The sample yields roughly 28,000 distinct CDR3 sequences, approximately 7% seen once. The sequencing here drew on lung tumor tissue, taken at surgery. Receptor source: a male donor with early-stage non-small cell lung cancer. CDR3s include the opening cysteine and the closing phenylalanine or tryptophan. A D gene is named only where the DNA matches it firmly. Not every row has a clone size; where given, it reads once, few, many or a size class.

D gene,V gene,J gene,clone size,CDR3 DNA,CDR3 protein
TRBD2,TRBV11-2,TRBJ2-7,many,TGTGCCAGCAGCTCAGGGACTAGCGGGGGGTTCGAGCAGTACTTC,CASSSGTSGGFEQYF
-,TRBV5-5,TRBJ2-5,-,TGTGCCAGCAGCAACGGCCCGAACCAAGAGACCCAGTACTTC,CASSNGPNQETQYF
-,TRBV20-1,TRBJ1-4,many,TGCAGTGCTAGAGATCCGCCAGATGAAAAACTGTTTTTT,CSARDPPDEKLFF
-,TRBV18,TRBJ1-5,few,TGTGCCAGCTCACCACCGTCCGGACAGCCCCAGCATTTT,CASSPPSGQPQHF
-,TRBV24-1,TRBJ2-2,many,TGTGCCACCAGTGATTCCTCGGGGGCCTCGGGCACCGGGGAGCTGTTTTTT,CATSDSSGASGTGELFF
TRBD1,TRBV4-3,TRBJ1-2,many,TGCGCCAGCAGCCCCCGGGACAGGGGGGATGGCTACACCTTC,CASSPRDRGDGYTF
TRBD1,TRBV11-2,TRBJ1-1,many,TGTGCCAGCAGCTTGACAGGGGACACTGAAGCTTTCTTT,CASSLTGDTEAFF
-,TRBV9,TRBJ2-5,many,TGTGCCAGCAGCGGACGGGGCTACCAAGAGACCCAGTACTTC,CASSGRGYQETQYF
-,TRBV14,TRBJ2-6,-,TGTGCCAGCAGCCAAGGAGGGATTGGGGCCAACGTCCTGACTTTC,CASSQGGIGANVLTF
-,TRBV5-6,TRBJ2-1,many,TGTGCCAGCAGCCCTCGGGCAGGGCGAAATGAGCAGTTCTTC,CASSPRAGRNEQFF
-,TRBV28,TRBJ1-6,-,TGTGCCAGTTTCCGGGACGAAGATTCACCCCTCCACTTT,CASFRDEDSPLHF
-,TRBV24-1,TRBJ2-2,many,TGTGCCACCAGTGCCTTTAGCACCGGGGAGCTGTTTTTT,CATSAFSTGELFF
TRBD2,TRBV28,TRBJ2-7,many,TGTGCCATCTTTGCCCGCGGCCCTAGCGGGGCCTACGAGCAGTACTTC,CAIFARGPSGAYEQYF
-,TRBV7-9,TRBJ1-1,many,TGTGCCAGCAGCTTATTGGGGGTTAACACTGAAGCTTTCTTT,CASSLLGVNTEAFF
TRBD1,TRBV20-1,TRBJ1-4,many,TGCAGTGCTTCCGGGACAGGGCGAAATGAAAAACTGTTTTTT,CSASGTGRNEKLFF
-,TRBV5-1,TRBJ2-7,many,TGCGCCAGCAGCCCACCAAAGAATCAGGGAACCTACGAGCAGTACTTC,CASSPPKNQGTYEQYF
-,TRBV12-3/TRBV12-4,TRBJ1-4,many,TGTGCCAGCAGTCCCCGGGACTGGCGAAGTGAAAAACTGTTTTTT,CASSPRDWRSEKLFF
-,TRBV12-3/TRBV12-4,TRBJ1-4,-,TGTGCCAGCAGTTTAAGAGGGGAAAAACTGTTTTTT,CASSLRGEKLFF
-,TRBV4-2,TRBJ2-1,few,TGTGCCAGCAGCTTTAATGAGTGGGGTGAGCAGTTCTTC,CASSFNEWGEQFF
-,TRBV29-1,TRBJ2-1,-,TGCAGCGTTGACAGGACAGCCAACAATGAGCAGTTCTTC,CSVDRTANNEQFF
-,TRBV12-3/TRBV12-4,TRBJ1-3,once,TGTGCCAGCAGTCGGGACTGGGGAAACACCATATATTTT,CASSRDWGNTIYF
-,TRBV20-1,TRBJ1-5,-,TGCAGTGCTAGAGTGGAAGTCGGACCCAATCAGCCCCAGCATTTT,CSARVEVGPNQPQHF
TRBD2,TRBV7-9,TRBJ2-3,medium-sized,TGTGCCAGCAGCTTAGCGAGGACTAGCGGAGATACGCAGTATTTT,CASSLARTSGDTQYF
-,TRBV13,TRBJ1-1,many,TGTGCCAGCAGCTTGATGGGAGGGGGCACTGAAGCTTTCTTT,CASSLMGGGTEAFF
-,TRBV7-9,TRBJ2-1,many,TGTGCCAGCAGCGAGGAAGGTCTAGGGAGTTACAATGAGCAGTTCTTC,CASSEEGLGSYNEQFF
-,TRBV12-3/TRBV12-4,TRBJ2-7,many,TGTGCCAGCAGCCGGACAGTTCGCTCCTACGAGCAGTACTTC,CASSRTVRSYEQYF
TRBD1,TRBV5-5,TRBJ1-1,many,TGTGCCAGCACCGCAGGGGGCCTGAACACTGAAGCTTTCTTT,CASTAGGLNTEAFF
TRBD1,TRBV3-1,TRBJ2-2,-,TGTGCCAGCAGCCAAGCAGGGGGTTCTGGGGAGCTGTTTTTT,CASSQAGGSGELFF
TRBD1,TRBV12-3/TRBV12-4,TRBJ1-5,many,TGTGCCAGCAGGGCCACAGGGGGCTGGCGCAATCAGCCCCAGCATTTT,CASRATGGWRNQPQHF
-,TRBV6-2/TRBV6-3,TRBJ1-5,-,TGTGCCAGCAAGGGGGGCAATCAGCCCCAGCATTTT,CASKGGNQPQHF
-,TRBV2,TRBJ2-2,many,TGTGCCTCCCGAGGAAGAGCCAAAGGGGAGCTGTTTTTT,CASRGRAKGELFF
TRBD2,TRBV5-4,TRBJ2-5,few,TGTGCCAGCAGGCGTGGAACTAGCGGCCAAGAGACCCAGTACTTC,CASRRGTSGQETQYF
-,TRBV29-1,TRBJ1-5,many,TGCAGCGTTCGGGAGCCAAATCAGCCCCAGCATTTT,CSVREPNQPQHF
-,TRBV4-3,TRBJ1-6,-,TGCGCCAGCAGCCAATCCTCCCTCAGGGAGTCCTTGATTCCCCTCCACTTT,CASSQSSLRESLIPLHF
-,TRBV25-1,TRBJ1-1,few,TGTGCCAGCAGTGAATTGGGCACCCAAGGACCGCTGGGCGGCCATTTCTTT,CASSELGTQGPLGGHFF
TRBD1,TRBV2,TRBJ2-1,many,TGTGCCAGCAGTTCGACAGGGCGAGGGGAGCAGTTCTTC,CASSSTGRGEQFF
-,TRBV20-1,TRBJ2-3,-,TGCAGTGCAGAGGTCGGGGGAGATACGCAGTATTTT,CSAEVGGDTQYF
-,TRBV4-3,TRBJ1-4,many,TGCGCCAGCAGCCAACCCCCTGCTAGCGGGGCCGGGGGTGAAAAACTGTTTTTT,CASSQPPASGAGGEKLFF
-,TRBV5-1,TRBJ2-1,few,TGCGCCAGCAGGCTGCCCGGTTCCTACAATGAGCAGTTCTTC,CASRLPGSYNEQFF
-,TRBV5-1,TRBJ2-2,-,TGCGCCAGCAGCTTGGCCAAGGTATTGGGAGCGAACACCGGGGAGCTGTTTTTT,CASSLAKVLGANTGELFF